These 12 T cell receptor beta chains originate from one sample sequenced in a study of blood T cell repertoires in COVID-19. This table comes from immunoSEQ multiplex PCR, and its TCRdb copy is limited to in-frame clones, with some not included. The sample includes 120,000 to 150,000 clones, around 84% of them seen just once. Source material: peripheral blood. Every receptor here comes from a human donor in a cohort sampled during active COVID-19.

The chain couples TRBV28 to TRBJ2-7; no clear D gene. Germline V gene sequence: CDR1 MDHEN, CDR2 SYDVKM. V lost 2 bases and J 3 bases, leaving 11 bases between the germline ends. The CDR3 sequence is 14 residues long. The CDR3 is CASSLGTTSYEQYV. The DNA of the CDR3 is TGTGCCAGCAGTTTAGGCACAACCAGCTACGAGCAGTACGTC.

This clone was counted a single time. J is TRBJ1-2 and V is TRBV27, with D uncertain. The CDR3 spans 14 residues. Trimming removed 4 bases from V and 4 bases from J, with 13 bases in between. The germline CDR1 and CDR2 sequences are MNHEY and SMNVEV (reference sequence). Here the CDR3 DNA reads TGTGCCAGCAGTTCTCGCGGGGTTAGCTATGGCTACACCTTC. Its protein product is CASSSRGVSYGYTF.

The chain is built from TRBV28 and TRBJ1-5, with TRBD1 as a possible D gene (5 bases). CDR1 and CDR2 (germline): MDHEN, SYDVKM. Trimming left V 5 bases short and J 5 bases short, with 19 bases between. This CDR3 contains 16 residues. The CDR3 region is CASSTSLGRGYQPQHF. CDR3 DNA: TGTGCCAGCAGTACCTCCCTGGGGAGGGGTTATCAGCCCCAGCATTTT.

The chain recombines TRBV5-1 with TRBJ1-1, with D hard to call. V lost 2 bases, J lost 1 base, and 12 bases lay in between. The CDR3 covers 15 residues. The germline V gene has CDR1 SGHRS and CDR2 YFSETQ. The DNA for the CDR3 is TGCGCCAGCAGCTTTATGGGCACCCCGAACACTGAAGCTTTCTTT. Translated, it gives CASSFMGTPNTEAFF.

The CDR3, as DNA: TGTGCCAGCAGTGAATTTCACAGGGAGATCAATCAGCCCCAGCATTTT. This sequence encodes CASSEFHREINQPQHF. V is TRBV2 and J is TRBJ1-5, with D tentatively TRBD1 (6 bases). Germline V gene lookup returns CDR1 SNHLY and CDR2 FYNNEI. This CDR3 region has 16 residues. Trimming removed 2 bases from V and 3 bases from J, with 14 bases in between.

The CDR3 protein is CASSIGGRGPPPGNQPQHF. As DNA, the CDR3 is TGTGCCAGTAGTATAGGTGGCAGGGGACCGCCACCGGGCAATCAGCCCCAGCATTTT. The chain joins TRBV19 to TRBJ1-5; weak D call: TRBD1 (6 bases). CDR3 length equals 19 residues. Germline V CDR1 and CDR2: LNHDA, SQIVND (reference sequence). Trimming cost V 1 base and J 2 bases, with 21 bases left between them. Full variable domain (outside the CDR3, taken from reference TRBV19 and TRBJ1-5): DGGITQSPKYLFRKEGQNVTLSCEQNLNHDAMYWYRQDPGQGLRLIYYSQIVNDFQKGDIAEGYSVSREKKESFPLTVTSAQKNPTAFYLCASSIGGRGPPPGNQPQHFGDGTRLSIL.

The rearrangement uses TRBV28 and TRBJ2-1; TRBD2 matches 10 bases. Germline loops: CDR1 MDHEN, CDR2 SYDVKM. This CDR3 contains 15 residues. V trimming: 6 bases; J trimming: 5 bases; junction bases outside the gene matches: 7. The CDR3 coding sequence is TGTGCCAGCAGAAAAGCGGGGGGGCCTCACAATGAGCAGTTCTTC. This gives the protein CASRKAGGPHNEQFF.

This chain connects TRBV3-1 (or the pseudogene TRBV3-2) to TRBJ1-2, with D possibly TRBD1 on 6 matching bases. Germline V gene sequence: CDR1 LGHDT, CDR2 YNNKEL (reference sequence). The CDR3 runs 16 residues. V was shortened by 8 bases and J by 1 base, with 20 bases between the two germline ends. The CDR3 nucleotides read TGTGCCAGCGCTGGTCGGGGGGGCCGACTTAACTATGGCTACACCTTC. Amino acid sequence: CASAGRGGRLNYGYTF.

The V gene is TRBV28, the J gene TRBJ2-5; TRBD2 might be the D (5 bases). This CDR3 is 16 amino acids long. Trimming left V 3 bases short and J 0 bases short, with 14 bases between. Germline-derived CDR1 and CDR2 are MDHEN and SYDVKM. CDR3 nucleotide sequence: TGTGCCAGCAGTTTGGTATCTAGCTGGTACCAAGAGACCCAGTACTTC. It encodes CASSLVSSWYQETQYF. The whole variable domain, filled in from reference TRBV28 and TRBJ2-5, reads DVKVTQSSRYLVKRTGEKVFLECVQDMDHENMFWYRQDPGLGLRLIYFSYDVKMKEKGDIPEGYSVSREKKERFSLILESASTNQTSMYLCASSLVSSWYQETQYFGPGTRLLVL.

V gene TRBV5-1 combines with J gene TRBJ1-2; 8 nucleotides agree with TRBD1. Germline V gene data show CDR1 as SGHRS and CDR2 as YFSETQ. Germline trimming cut 0 bases from V and 5 bases from J; bases unmatched to any gene: 0. This CDR3 is built from 13 residues. The CDR3 sequence: CASSLGTGYGYTF. CDR3 DNA sequence: TGCGCCAGCAGCTTGGGGACAGGGTATGGCTACACCTTC. The variable domain in full, with the rest retrieved from reference TRBV5-1 and TRBJ1-2, is KAGVTQTPRYLIKTRGQQVTLSCSPISGHRSVSWYQQTPGQGLQFLFEYFSETQRNKGNFPGRFSGRQFSNSRSEMNVSTLELGDSALYLCASSLGTGYGYTFGSGTRLTVV.

The chain links TRBV4-2 to TRBJ2-3; TRBD2 matches at 10 bases. Losses at the gene ends were 1 base for V and 5 bases for J; bases not matched to a gene: 12. CDR3 length equals 18 residues. Germline CDR1 LGHNA, CDR2 YNFKEQ. In nucleotides, the CDR3 is TGTGCCAGCAGCCAAGGGCTAGCGGGAGAAGGGGGGCGAGATACGCAGTATTTT. Translated: CASSQGLAGEGGRDTQYF.

The CDR3 spells CASSPGTGGAEKLFF. The CDR3 DNA is TGTGCCAGCAGCCCCGGGACAGGGGGGGCTGAAAAACTGTTTTTT. The V call is TRBV2, the J call TRBJ1-4; 11 nucleotides line up with TRBD1. This CDR3 region has 15 residues. CDR1 and CDR2 (germline): SNHLY, FYNNEI. The ends lost 6 bases at V and 7 bases at J; junction bases unmatched: 7.